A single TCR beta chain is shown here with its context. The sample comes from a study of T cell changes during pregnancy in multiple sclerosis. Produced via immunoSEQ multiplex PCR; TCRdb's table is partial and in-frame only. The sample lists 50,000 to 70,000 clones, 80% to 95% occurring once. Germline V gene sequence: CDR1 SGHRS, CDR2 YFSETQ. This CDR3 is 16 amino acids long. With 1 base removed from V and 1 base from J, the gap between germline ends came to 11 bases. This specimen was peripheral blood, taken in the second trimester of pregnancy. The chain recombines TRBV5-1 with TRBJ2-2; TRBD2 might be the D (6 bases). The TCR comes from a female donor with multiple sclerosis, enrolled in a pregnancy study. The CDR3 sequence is CASSLPAGRNTGELFF. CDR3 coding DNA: TGCGCCAGCAGCTTGCCGGCGGGAAGGAACACCGGGGAGCTGTTTTTT. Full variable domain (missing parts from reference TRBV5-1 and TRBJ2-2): KAGVTQTPRYLIKTRGQQVTLSCSPISGHRSVSWYQQTPGQGLQFLFEYFSETQRNKGNFPGRFSGRQFSNSRSEMNVSTLELGDSALYLCASSLPAGRNTGELFFGEGSRLTVL.